Sequencing of this TCR beta chain was carried out in a study of cytomegalovirus exposure and HLA in healthy donors. On the study more broadly: Out of 398 genotyped donors, less than 85% belonged to the Caucasian-associated ancestry cluster.

The count of this clone is one. The antigen is undetermined. PCR was performed using 60 Vbeta and 13 Jbeta primers. This table comes from immunoSEQ multiplex PCR, and its TCRdb copy is limited to in-frame clones, with some not included. Among under 90,000 clones listed, approximately 90% were seen once. Whole-study results and caveats: Earlier analysis found most TCR beta V segments productive about 87% or about 30% of the time.

The CDR3 has 14 residues. Germline values: CDR1 LGHNA, CDR2 YNFKEQ. The V gene lost 2 bases and the J gene lost 5 bases, with 9 bases spanning the gap. These donors, healthy bone marrow donors, were studied. The sequenced sample consisted of PBMCs. This TCR came from a man aged 18 to 30 in good health and CMV-seronegative. This chain uses TRBV4-2 with TRBJ2-2; D possibly corresponds to TRBD2 (5 bases). Here the CDR3 DNA reads TGTGCCAGCAGCCAATTCGAGCGGACCGGGGAGCTGTTTTTT. Translating it yields CASSQFERTGELFF.